The 21 T cell receptor beta chains reported below all come from one sample, sequenced in a study of OX40 agonist ivuxolimab in advanced cancers. Assay used: immunoSEQ multiplex PCR; TCRdb lists only in-frame clones, some missing. Here the sample spans some 50,000 clones, 83% being singletons. Sample: CD4+ or CD8+ T cells sorted from blood, taken in a trial of the OX40 agonist ivuxolimab. These receptor sequences come from an adult with an advanced solid tumor such as melanoma, head and neck, liver or kidney cancer.

The gene calls are TRBV30 and TRBJ2-3, with TRBD1 matching 10 bases. The CDR3 covers 15 residues. The germline V gene encodes CDR1 GTSNPN and CDR2 SVGIG (reference sequence). J lost 6 bases, V lost 5 bases, and 11 bases had no gene match. CDR3 sequence: CAWGRGTGVADTQYF. CDR3 sequence (DNA): TGTGCCTGGGGCCGGGGGACAGGGGTAGCGGATACGCAGTATTTT.

This clone was seen a single time. The chain employs TRBV4-3 and TRBJ2-5, with no clear D. Germline CDR1 and CDR2: LGHNA and YSLEER. CDR3 size: 16 residues. V was cut by 4 bases and J by 5 bases, with 20 bases left in between. The CDR3 spells CASSPNLGRAGETQYF. The DNA for the CDR3 is TGCGCCAGCAGCCCAAACCTAGGACGGGCTGGGGAGACCCAGTACTTC.

The rearrangement uses TRBV28 and TRBJ1-5, with TRBD1 identical over 8 bases. CDR1 is MDHEN, CDR2 SYDVKM, per germline. This CDR3 is built from 13 residues. V lost 6 bases to trimming and J lost 5 bases; unmatched junction nucleotides: 3. This CDR3 is CASRTGGHQPQHF. CDR3 bases: TGTGCCAGCAGAACAGGGGGTCATCAGCCCCAGCATTTT.

In DNA, the CDR3 is TGCAGTGCGGCCCTGGCGGCCCAGTACTTC. Translating gives CSAALAAQYF. The V call is TRBV20-1, the J call TRBJ2-5; no clear D gene. CDR3 length: 10 residues. The germline V and J ends were trimmed by 6 bases and 9 bases, with 11 bases remaining between them. Germline V gives CDR1 DFQATT, CDR2 SNEGSKA (reference sequence).

This rearrangement joins TRBV5-1 to TRBJ2-5, with 14 bases identical to TRBD2. Trimming took 0 bases from V and 1 from J; bases not matched to a gene: 2. This CDR3 is built from 17 residues. CDR1 and CDR2 (germline): SGHRS, YFSETQ. The CDR3 DNA sequence: TGCGCCAGCAGCTTGGGTGGGACTAGCGGGGGCCAAGAGACCCAGTACTTC. Translated, it gives CASSLGGTSGGQETQYF.

The chain carries TRBV7-9 and TRBJ2-6, with D maybe TRBD1 (7 bases). The V and J ends lost 5 bases and 0 bases respectively, with 17 bases between them. Germline V CDR1 and CDR2: SEHNR, FQNEAQ (reference sequence). The CDR3 is made up of 18 amino acids. This CDR3 is CASSPGDSVFSGANVLTF. The CDR3 nucleotides read TGTGCCAGCAGCCCGGGGGACAGCGTATTCTCTGGGGCCAACGTCCTGACTTTC.

The chain is built from TRBV7-2 and TRBJ1-5, with D tentatively TRBD1 (6 bases). The length of the CDR3 is 13 residues. Trimming left V 8 bases short and J 3 bases short, with 11 bases between. CDR1 SGHTA and CDR2 FQGNSA come from the germline V gene. CDR3 DNA: TGTGCCAGCGGGGGGCCTTACAATCAGCCCCAGCATTTT. Its protein is CASGGPYNQPQHF.

This chain connects TRBV14 to TRBJ1-4; no definite D call. CDR1 and CDR2 from the germline V gene are SGHDN and FVKESK. Between the trimmed V and J ends, which lost 1 base and 5 bases, there was a span of 8 bases. There are 14 residues in the CDR3. The chain's CDR3 is CASSQVLSNEKLFF. The CDR3 DNA sequence: TGTGCCAGCAGCCAAGTATTATCAAATGAAAAACTGTTTTTT.

This sequence joins TRBV6-1 and TRBJ1-2; 8 bases match TRBD1. CDR1 is MNHNS and CDR2 is SASEGT in the germline V gene. V shed 4 bases, J shed 4 bases, and the junction held 5 bases outside the gene matches. The CDR3 has 14 residues. DNA of the CDR3: TGTGCCAGCAGTGGGGGACAGGCGGTCTATGGCTACACCTTC. This sequence encodes CASSGGQAVYGYTF.

The gene calls are TRBV30 and TRBJ1-2; possibly TRBD1 for D (6 bases). The length of the CDR3 is 12 residues. V was clipped by 4 bases and J by 8 bases, with 14 bases between them. Germline CDR1 is GTSNPN and CDR2 is SVGIG (reference sequence). CDR3 sequence (DNA): TGTGCCTGGATACAGGGTGATCCCGGCTACACCTTC. This translates into CAWIQGDPGYTF.

The chain uses TRBV2 and TRBJ2-3, with D tentatively TRBD1 (6 bases). Trimming pared 6 bases from V and 3 bases from J, leaving 16 bases between. CDR3 length: 15 amino acids. Germline-derived CDR1 and CDR2 are SNHLY and FYNNEI. CDR3 region: CASSSYRDRTDTQYF. CDR3 DNA: TGTGCCAGCAGCTCGTACAGGGACCGGACAGATACGCAGTATTTT.

J is TRBJ2-5 and V is TRBV19; D may correspond to TRBD1 or TRBD2 (6 bases each). Per the germline V gene, CDR1 is LNHDA and CDR2 is SQIVND (reference sequence). The CDR3 spans 13 residues. Trimming removed 7 bases at V and 5 bases at J, with 14 bases between. CDR3 sequence reads: CASTDGGRETQYF. The DNA for the CDR3 is TGTGCCAGTACCGACGGGGGCCGGGAGACCCAGTACTTC.

The chain carries TRBV19 and TRBJ2-7, with TRBD1 as a possible D gene (5 bases). Looked up from germline, CDR1 is LNHDA and CDR2 is SQIVND (reference sequence). This CDR3 is 13 amino acids long. V was trimmed by 5 bases and J by 2 bases, leaving 10 bases between them. For the CDR3, the DNA is TGTGCCAGTAGTCCCAGGGCTACCTACGAGCAGTACTTC. Encoded protein: CASSPRATYEQYF.

This chain links TRBV5-5 with TRBJ2-7; perhaps D is TRBD1 or TRBD2 (5 bases each). This CDR3 spans 17 amino acids. V was clipped by 0 bases and J by 5 bases, with 21 bases between them. In germline, CDR1 is SGHKS, CDR2 YYEKEE (reference sequence). In nucleotides, the CDR3 is TGTGCCAGCAGCTTGGCACCGTACACGACACGGGGCCACGAGCAGTACTTC. This encodes CASSLAPYTTRGHEQYF. The whole variable domain, remainder taken from reference TRBV5-5 and TRBJ2-7, is DAGVTQSPTHLIKTRGQQVTLRCSPISGHKSVSWYQQVLGQGPQFIFQYYEKEERGRGNFPDRFSARQFPNYSSELNVNALLLGDSALYLCASSLAPYTTRGHEQYFGPGTRLTVT.

This chain links TRBV2 with TRBJ1-6; tentative D call: TRBD1 (5 bases). Germline V CDR1 and CDR2: SNHLY, FYNNEI. CDR3 length equals 18 residues. Trimming removed 9 bases from V and 6 bases from J, with 27 bases in between. The CDR3 region is CARKDRLGRPVSNSPLHF. As DNA, the CDR3 is TGTGCCAGGAAGGACCGGTTGGGACGCCCGGTAAGTAATTCACCCCTCCACTTT. The full variable domain, in which reference TRBV2 and TRBJ1-6 provide the parts outside the CDR3, is EPEVTQTPSHQVTQMGQEVILRCVPISNHLYFYWYRQILGQKVEFLVSFYNNEISEKSEIFDDQFSVERPDGSNFTLKIRSTKLEDSAMYFCARKDRLGRPVSNSPLHFGNGTRLTVT.

This sequence joins TRBV7-2 and TRBJ1-2; D is uncertain. The CDR3 has 13 amino acids. The germline V and J ends were trimmed by 3 bases and 6 bases, with 11 bases remaining between them. Germline assignment: CDR1 SGHTA and CDR2 FQGNSA. CDR3 in DNA: TGTGCCAGCAGCTTCTATGAGGGCGATGGCTACACCTTC. This codes for CASSFYEGDGYTF. Supplemented by reference TRBV7-2 and TRBJ1-2, the full variable domain reads GAGVSQSPSNKVTEKGKDVELRCDPISGHTALYWYRQSLGQGLEFLIYFQGNSAPDKSGLPSDRFSAERTGGSVSTLTIQRTQQEDSAVYLCASSFYEGDGYTFGSGTRLTVV.

This rearrangement joins TRBV2 to TRBJ1-2, with 10 bases matching TRBD1. CDR3 length: 13 residues. Germline-derived CDR1 and CDR2 are SNHLY and FYNNEI. Germline trimming cut 8 bases from V and 8 bases from J; bases unmatched to any gene: 8. The chain's CDR3 is CASWGQGSGGYTF. The CDR3 DNA is TGTGCCAGCTGGGGACAGGGGAGTGGAGGCTACACCTTC.

Concerning this clone: Other DNA variants within this sample encode the same CDR3. J is TRBJ1-2 and V is TRBV15; possibly TRBD1 for D (5 bases). Trimming stripped 2 bases from V and 2 bases from J, with 9 bases between. Germline-derived CDR1 and CDR2 are LNHNV and YYDKDF (reference sequence). This CDR3 is built from 14 residues. Here the CDR3 reads CATSRRGTNYGYTF. As DNA, the CDR3 is TGTGCCACCAGCAGAAGAGGGACCAACTATGGCTACACCTTC. Filled out from reference TRBV15 and TRBJ1-2, the complete variable domain reads DAMVIQNPRYQVTQFGKPVTLSCSQTLNHNVMYWYQQKSSQAPKLLFHYYDKDFNNEADTPDNFQSRRPNTSFCFLDIRSPGLGDTAMYLCATSRRGTNYGYTFGSGTRLTVV.

The V gene is TRBV4-1, the J gene TRBJ2-7; D ambiguous. The V gene lost 3 bases and the J gene lost 4 bases, with 10 bases spanning the gap. Germline V lookup: CDR1 MGHRA, CDR2 YSYEKL. This CDR3 region has 13 residues. The chain's CDR3 is CASSHDDGYEQYF. The CDR3 nucleotides are TGCGCCAGCAGCCATGATGACGGTTACGAGCAGTACTTC.

This rearrangement joins TRBV5-1 to TRBJ2-2, with D tentatively TRBD1 (5 bases). CDR3 size: 15 residues. CDR1 is SGHRS, CDR2 YFSETQ, per germline. V was clipped by 6 bases and J by 2 bases, with 14 bases between them. CDR3 protein: CASNLGHINTGELFF. CDR3 in DNA: TGCGCCAGCAACCTAGGACACATTAACACCGGGGAGCTGTTTTTT.

The rearrangement links TRBV5-8 to TRBJ2-5; D is possibly TRBD1 (6 bases). Trimming removed 3 bases at V and 2 bases at J, with 23 bases between. The CDR3 has 18 amino acids. The germline V gene has CDR1 SGHTS and CDR2 YDEGEE. CDR3 loop: CASSYLLGRGALQETQYF. In DNA form, the CDR3 reads TGTGCCAGCAGCTACCTATTGGGCAGGGGCGCCTTACAAGAGACCCAGTACTTC.